This record looks at one T cell receptor beta chain sequence and its context. Germline CDR1 reads LGHDT; CDR2 reads YNNKEL (reference sequence). Trimming took 1 base from V and 2 from J; bases not matched to a gene: 6. The CDR3 covers 16 residues. One entry per CDR3 protein results from TCRdb running MiXCR on the RT-PCR reads. The top ten hold 11% of the sample, which has more than 550,000 distinct CDR3 sequences, approximately 11% seen once. The sample is drawn from a study of response to subunit inactivated influenza vaccine. In addition, the sample was reused for a study of T cells expressing NK-cell markers. This second study says: Synthesis of TCR beta cDNA relied on 5'RACE template switching carrying UMIs.

The chain uses TRBV3-1 and TRBJ2-7; 9 positions match TRBD2. This sequence originates from a man aged 45-65 years who received an inactivated influenza vaccine. Source: PBMCs from blood, taken on the day of vaccination. The CDR3 region is CASSQGSSGTPYEQYF. The CDR3 DNA reads as TGTGCCAGCAGCCAAGGATCTAGCGGGACCCCCTACGAGCAGTACTTC.